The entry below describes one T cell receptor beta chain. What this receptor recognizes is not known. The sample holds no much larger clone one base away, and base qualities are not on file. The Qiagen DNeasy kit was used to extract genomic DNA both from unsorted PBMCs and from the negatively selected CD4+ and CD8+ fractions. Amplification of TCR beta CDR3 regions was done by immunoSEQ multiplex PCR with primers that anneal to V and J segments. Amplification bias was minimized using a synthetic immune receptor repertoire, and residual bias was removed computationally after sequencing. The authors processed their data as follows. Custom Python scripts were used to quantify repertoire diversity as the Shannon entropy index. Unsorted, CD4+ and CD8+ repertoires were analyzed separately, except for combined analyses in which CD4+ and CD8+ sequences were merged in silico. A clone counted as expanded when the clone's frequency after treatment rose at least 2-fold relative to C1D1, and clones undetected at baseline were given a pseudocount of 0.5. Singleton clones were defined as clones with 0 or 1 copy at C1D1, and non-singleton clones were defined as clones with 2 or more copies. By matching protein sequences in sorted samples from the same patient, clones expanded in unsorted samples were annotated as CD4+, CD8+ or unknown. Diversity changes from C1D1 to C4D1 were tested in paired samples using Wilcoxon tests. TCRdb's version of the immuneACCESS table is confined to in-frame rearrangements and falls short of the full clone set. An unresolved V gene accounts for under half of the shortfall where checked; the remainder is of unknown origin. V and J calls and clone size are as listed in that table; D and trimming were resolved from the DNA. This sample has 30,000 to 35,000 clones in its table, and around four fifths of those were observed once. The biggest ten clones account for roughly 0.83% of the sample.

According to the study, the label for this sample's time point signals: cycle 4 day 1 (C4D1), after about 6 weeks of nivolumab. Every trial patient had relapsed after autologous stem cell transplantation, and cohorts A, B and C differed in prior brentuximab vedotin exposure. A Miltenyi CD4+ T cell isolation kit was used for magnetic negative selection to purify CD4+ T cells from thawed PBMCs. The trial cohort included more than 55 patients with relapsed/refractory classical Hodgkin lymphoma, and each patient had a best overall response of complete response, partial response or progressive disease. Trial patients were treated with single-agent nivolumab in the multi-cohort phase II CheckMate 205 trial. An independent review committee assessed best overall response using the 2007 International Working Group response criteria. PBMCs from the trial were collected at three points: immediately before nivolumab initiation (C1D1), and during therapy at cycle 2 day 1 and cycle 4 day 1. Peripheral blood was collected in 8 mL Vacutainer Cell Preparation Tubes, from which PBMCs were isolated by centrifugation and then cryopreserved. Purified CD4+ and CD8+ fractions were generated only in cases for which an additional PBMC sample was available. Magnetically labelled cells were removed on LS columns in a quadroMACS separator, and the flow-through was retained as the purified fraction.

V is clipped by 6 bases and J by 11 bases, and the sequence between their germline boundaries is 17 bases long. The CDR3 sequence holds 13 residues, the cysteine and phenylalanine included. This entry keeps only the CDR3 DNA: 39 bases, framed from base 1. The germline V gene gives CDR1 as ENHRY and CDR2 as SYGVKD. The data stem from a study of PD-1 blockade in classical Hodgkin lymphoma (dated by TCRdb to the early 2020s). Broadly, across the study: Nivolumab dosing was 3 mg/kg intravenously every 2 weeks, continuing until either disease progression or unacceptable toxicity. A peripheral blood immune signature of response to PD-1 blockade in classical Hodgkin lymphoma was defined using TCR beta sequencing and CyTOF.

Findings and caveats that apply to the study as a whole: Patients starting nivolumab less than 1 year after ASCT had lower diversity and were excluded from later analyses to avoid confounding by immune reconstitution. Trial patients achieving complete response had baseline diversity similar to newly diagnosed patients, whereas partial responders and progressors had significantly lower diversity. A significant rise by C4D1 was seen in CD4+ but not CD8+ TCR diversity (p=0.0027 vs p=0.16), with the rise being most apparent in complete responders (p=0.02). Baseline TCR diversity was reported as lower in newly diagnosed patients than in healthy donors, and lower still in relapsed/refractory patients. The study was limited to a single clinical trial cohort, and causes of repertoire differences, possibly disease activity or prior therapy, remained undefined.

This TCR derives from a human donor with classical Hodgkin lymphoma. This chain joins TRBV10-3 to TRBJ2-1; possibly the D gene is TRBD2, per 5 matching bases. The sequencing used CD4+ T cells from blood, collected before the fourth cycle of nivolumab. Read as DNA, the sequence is TGTGCCATCAGCGGGGAGCCCCCTCCTAAGCAGTTCTTC. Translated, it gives CAISGEPPPKQFF.